The rows below give T cell receptor beta chains drawn from one sample of a study of blood T cell repertoires in COVID-19. Using immunoSEQ multiplex PCR, the repertoire was profiled, and TCRdb retains in-frame clones only, with some absent. The sample shows more than 250,000 clones, 70% to 90% of them seen only once. The sample was peripheral blood. The receptors derive from a man in his late teens or twenties with active or convalescent COVID-19. The conserved cysteine and the conserved F or W are not part of the CDR3 here. Each record gives: clone size, J gene, D gene, V gene, CDR3 protein. A D gene is named only where the DNA matches it firmly. For some rows the clone size is stated as once, few or many, or as a class when expanded; others skip it.

few | TRBJ1-5 | - | TRBV5-5 | ASSSQGQPQH
few | TRBJ1-5 | - | TRBV19 | ASSITRGGAQH
- | TRBJ1-4 | TRBD1 | TRBV7-9 | ASSFRQGSGEKLF
- | TRBJ1-3 | - | TRBV30 | ACRRGLGNTIY
- | TRBJ2-7 | - | TRBV5-1 | ASSSQIEQY
- | TRBJ2-1 | - | TRBV7-8 | ASSLGQNNEQF
once | TRBJ1-2 | TRBD1 | TRBV3-1/TRBV3-2 | ASSQDSRQGGKDGYT
- | TRBJ1-2 | - | TRBV9 | ASSVEQHYGYT
- | TRBJ1-2 | - | TRBV6-2/TRBV6-3 | ASSRYGYT
- | TRBJ2-1 | TRBD1 | TRBV12-3/TRBV12-4 | ASSGTGNVEQF
few | TRBJ1-2 | TRBD1 | TRBV18 | ASSGTANYGYT
- | TRBJ1-1 | TRBD1 | TRBV9 | ASSVGTGMNTEAF
- | TRBJ1-3 | TRBD1 | TRBV19 | ASSIAGQGYRRRPGNTIY